The present entry profiles one T cell receptor beta chain with its context. Produced via immunoSEQ multiplex PCR; TCRdb's table is partial and in-frame only. Seen here are 35,000 to 50,000 clones, about 88% observed once, and the top ten hold under 1.5%. These data come from a study of T cell changes during pregnancy in multiple sclerosis. V was trimmed by 5 bases and J by 0 bases, leaving 15 bases between them. The V gene's germline CDR1 is SGHTA and CDR2 FQGTGA. The CDR3 spans 16 residues. The sample in question was CD4+ T cells from peripheral blood mononuclear cells, obtained in the second trimester of pregnancy. This TCR was recovered from a female donor with multiple sclerosis, enrolled in a pregnancy study. This chain uses TRBV7-3 with TRBJ2-3; a possible D gene is TRBD1 (5 bases). CDR3 DNA sequence: TGTGCCAGCAGCCAGGGCCCTCAGAGGAGCACAGATACGCAGTATTTT. Its protein is CASSQGPQRSTDTQYF.